This TCR beta chain was retrieved from a study of CD8 T cells in ankylosing spondylitis. The CDR3 spans 20 residues. Per germline, CDR1 KGHSH and CDR2 LQKENI. The V and J ends lost 6 bases and 0 bases, in that order; junction bases with no gene match: 19. General study results and limits: There was reportedly significant enrichment of clones that were disease-linked in matched ankylosing spondylitis synovial fluid. In reactive arthritis synovial fluid and blood, some motif variants had been reported before. Ankylosing spondylitis blood appeared to carry a characteristic TCR beta motif of under ten highly homologous variants.

In regard to this clonotype: Its antigen is as yet unknown.

Quantitative molecular-barcoded 5'-RACE generated the TCR beta libraries. TCRdb reprocessed the 5' RACE reads via MiXCR and lists one record per CDR3 protein. The profile shows some 92,000 distinct CDR3 sequences, around 25% of them singletons. The sequenced sample was blood, either unsorted or a sorted T cell fraction (not recorded which). The rearrangement links TRBV18 to TRBJ2-1, with TRBD1 matching 8 bases. The sequence derives from a male donor with ankylosing spondylitis or in good health (not recorded which). CDR3 sequence: CASSSRTGTGLTSSYNEQFF. CDR3 in DNA: TGTGCCAGCTCTTCCAGAACCGGGACAGGATTAACGAGCTCCTACAATGAGCAGTTCTTC.